This T cell receptor (beta chain) was recorded in a study of OX40 agonist ivuxolimab in advanced cancers. This CDR3 spans 15 amino acids. Per the germline V gene, CDR1 is MNHEY and CDR2 is SVGAGI. J was trimmed by 1 base and V by 6 bases; bases with no gene match: 5. Sequencing used immunoSEQ multiplex PCR; TCRdb keeps in-frame clones, though not all of them. The table shows roughly 68,000 clones, with 75% to 85% occurring only once. This clonotype was sampled from an adult with an advanced solid tumor such as melanoma, head and neck, liver or kidney cancer. Sequenced material: CD4+ or CD8+ T cells sorted from blood, taken in a trial of the OX40 agonist ivuxolimab. The chain has TRBV6-5 and TRBJ2-2; TRBD1 agrees at 7 bases. CDR3 region: CASRDWTGNTGELFF. CDR3 sequence (DNA): TGTGCCAGCAGGGATTGGACAGGGAACACCGGGGAGCTGTTTTTT.